A selection of T cell receptor beta chains follows, all from one sample in a study of early T cells in non-severe SARS-CoV-2 infection. Each CDR3 protein is one row after TCRdb ran MiXCR on the 5' RACE reads. The table records nearly 70,000 distinct CDR3 sequences, roughly 4.8% of them present only once. Specimen: whole blood, collected at baseline. The receptors shown here come from an adult who was a healthcare worker with PCR-confirmed SARS-CoV-2 infection or an uninfected control (not recorded which). The donor label of this sample is uncertain. The CDR3 runs from the conserved cysteine through the conserved F or W. The D gene is left open where the match is weak. Expanded clones get a size class; other rows say once, few or many, or leave the size out.

j_gene | len | d_gene | v_gene | abundance | CDR3nt | CDR3aa
TRBJ2-1 | 13 | NA | TRBV28 | few | TGTGCCAGCAGTTTGTTGTCCCGGGCTGAGCAGTTCTTC | CASSLLSRAEQFF
TRBJ2-6 | 14 | TRBD1 | TRBV7-9 | many | TGTGCCAGCCAAACAGGGGTTGGGGCCAACGTCCTGACTTTC | CASQTGVGANVLTF
TRBJ1-1 | 16 | TRBD1 | TRBV7-8 | few | TGTGCCAGCAGCCCTAAGGGGACAGCGAGGGTCACTGAAGCTTTCTTT | CASSPKGTARVTEAFF
TRBJ1-3 | 16 | TRBD1 | TRBV7-8 | many | TGTGCCAGCAGCTCCTCTCCTAGGGGGCGAAGAAACACCATATATTTT | CASSSSPRGRRNTIYF
TRBJ1-2 | 15 | NA | TRBV18 | many | TGTGCCAGCTCACGGGAGACAGATGGAGGCTATGGCTACACCTTC | CASSRETDGGYGYTF
TRBJ1-5 | 13 | NA | TRBV11-2 | many | TGTGCCAGCAGCCAGTCAGAGAATCAGCCCCAGCATTTT | CASSQSENQPQHF
TRBJ2-6 | 15 | NA | TRBV19 | many | TGTGCCAGTAGTAGCCCGGGGGCTGGGGCCAACGTCCTGATTTTC | CASSSPGAGANVLIF
TRBJ1-5 | 13 | TRBD1 | TRBV18 | NA | TGTGCCAGCTCAACAGGGGCCAATCAGCCCCAGCATTTT | CASSTGANQPQHF
TRBJ2-3 | 15 | NA | TRBV6-5 | many | TGTGCCAGCAGTTACTCGCGGGTGAACACAGATACGCAGTATTTT | CASSYSRVNTDTQYF
TRBJ1-1 | 18 | NA | TRBV9 | many | TGTGCCAGCAGCCCCAAAGCGCAAGGTATTGGATTGAACACTGAAGCTTTCTTT | CASSPKAQGIGLNTEAFF
TRBJ1-5 | 14 | TRBD1 | TRBV30 | many | TGTGCCTGGACTCTGGGACAGGGGAACCAGCCCCAGCATTTT | CAWTLGQGNQPQHF
TRBJ1-6 | 14 | NA | TRBV10-3 | few | TGTGCCATCAGTGAGGGGGTGGGTAATTCACCCCTCCACTTT | CAISEGVGNSPLHF
TRBJ2-1 | 16 | NA | TRBV6-4 | many | TGTGCCAGCAGAACCAAGGCGCAGGCTGTCCACAATGAGCAGTTCTTC | CASRTKAQAVHNEQFF
TRBJ2-3 | 19 | TRBD2 | TRBV3-1 | NA | TGTGCCAGCAGCCGCCGGAAGGGGACGACTAGCGGTAGCACAGATACGCAGTATTTT | CASSRRKGTTSGSTDTQYF
TRBJ1-5 | 17 | TRBD1 | TRBV12-3/TRBV12-4 | NA | TGTGCCAGCAGTCCCACCCGGGACAGGGGCGTCAATCAGCCCCAGCATTTT | CASSPTRDRGVNQPQHF
TRBJ1-5 | 17 | TRBD1 | TRBV3-1 | NA | TGTGCCAGCAGCCAGGGCATCCGGGACAGGAACAATCAGCCCCAGCATTTT | CASSQGIRDRNNQPQHF